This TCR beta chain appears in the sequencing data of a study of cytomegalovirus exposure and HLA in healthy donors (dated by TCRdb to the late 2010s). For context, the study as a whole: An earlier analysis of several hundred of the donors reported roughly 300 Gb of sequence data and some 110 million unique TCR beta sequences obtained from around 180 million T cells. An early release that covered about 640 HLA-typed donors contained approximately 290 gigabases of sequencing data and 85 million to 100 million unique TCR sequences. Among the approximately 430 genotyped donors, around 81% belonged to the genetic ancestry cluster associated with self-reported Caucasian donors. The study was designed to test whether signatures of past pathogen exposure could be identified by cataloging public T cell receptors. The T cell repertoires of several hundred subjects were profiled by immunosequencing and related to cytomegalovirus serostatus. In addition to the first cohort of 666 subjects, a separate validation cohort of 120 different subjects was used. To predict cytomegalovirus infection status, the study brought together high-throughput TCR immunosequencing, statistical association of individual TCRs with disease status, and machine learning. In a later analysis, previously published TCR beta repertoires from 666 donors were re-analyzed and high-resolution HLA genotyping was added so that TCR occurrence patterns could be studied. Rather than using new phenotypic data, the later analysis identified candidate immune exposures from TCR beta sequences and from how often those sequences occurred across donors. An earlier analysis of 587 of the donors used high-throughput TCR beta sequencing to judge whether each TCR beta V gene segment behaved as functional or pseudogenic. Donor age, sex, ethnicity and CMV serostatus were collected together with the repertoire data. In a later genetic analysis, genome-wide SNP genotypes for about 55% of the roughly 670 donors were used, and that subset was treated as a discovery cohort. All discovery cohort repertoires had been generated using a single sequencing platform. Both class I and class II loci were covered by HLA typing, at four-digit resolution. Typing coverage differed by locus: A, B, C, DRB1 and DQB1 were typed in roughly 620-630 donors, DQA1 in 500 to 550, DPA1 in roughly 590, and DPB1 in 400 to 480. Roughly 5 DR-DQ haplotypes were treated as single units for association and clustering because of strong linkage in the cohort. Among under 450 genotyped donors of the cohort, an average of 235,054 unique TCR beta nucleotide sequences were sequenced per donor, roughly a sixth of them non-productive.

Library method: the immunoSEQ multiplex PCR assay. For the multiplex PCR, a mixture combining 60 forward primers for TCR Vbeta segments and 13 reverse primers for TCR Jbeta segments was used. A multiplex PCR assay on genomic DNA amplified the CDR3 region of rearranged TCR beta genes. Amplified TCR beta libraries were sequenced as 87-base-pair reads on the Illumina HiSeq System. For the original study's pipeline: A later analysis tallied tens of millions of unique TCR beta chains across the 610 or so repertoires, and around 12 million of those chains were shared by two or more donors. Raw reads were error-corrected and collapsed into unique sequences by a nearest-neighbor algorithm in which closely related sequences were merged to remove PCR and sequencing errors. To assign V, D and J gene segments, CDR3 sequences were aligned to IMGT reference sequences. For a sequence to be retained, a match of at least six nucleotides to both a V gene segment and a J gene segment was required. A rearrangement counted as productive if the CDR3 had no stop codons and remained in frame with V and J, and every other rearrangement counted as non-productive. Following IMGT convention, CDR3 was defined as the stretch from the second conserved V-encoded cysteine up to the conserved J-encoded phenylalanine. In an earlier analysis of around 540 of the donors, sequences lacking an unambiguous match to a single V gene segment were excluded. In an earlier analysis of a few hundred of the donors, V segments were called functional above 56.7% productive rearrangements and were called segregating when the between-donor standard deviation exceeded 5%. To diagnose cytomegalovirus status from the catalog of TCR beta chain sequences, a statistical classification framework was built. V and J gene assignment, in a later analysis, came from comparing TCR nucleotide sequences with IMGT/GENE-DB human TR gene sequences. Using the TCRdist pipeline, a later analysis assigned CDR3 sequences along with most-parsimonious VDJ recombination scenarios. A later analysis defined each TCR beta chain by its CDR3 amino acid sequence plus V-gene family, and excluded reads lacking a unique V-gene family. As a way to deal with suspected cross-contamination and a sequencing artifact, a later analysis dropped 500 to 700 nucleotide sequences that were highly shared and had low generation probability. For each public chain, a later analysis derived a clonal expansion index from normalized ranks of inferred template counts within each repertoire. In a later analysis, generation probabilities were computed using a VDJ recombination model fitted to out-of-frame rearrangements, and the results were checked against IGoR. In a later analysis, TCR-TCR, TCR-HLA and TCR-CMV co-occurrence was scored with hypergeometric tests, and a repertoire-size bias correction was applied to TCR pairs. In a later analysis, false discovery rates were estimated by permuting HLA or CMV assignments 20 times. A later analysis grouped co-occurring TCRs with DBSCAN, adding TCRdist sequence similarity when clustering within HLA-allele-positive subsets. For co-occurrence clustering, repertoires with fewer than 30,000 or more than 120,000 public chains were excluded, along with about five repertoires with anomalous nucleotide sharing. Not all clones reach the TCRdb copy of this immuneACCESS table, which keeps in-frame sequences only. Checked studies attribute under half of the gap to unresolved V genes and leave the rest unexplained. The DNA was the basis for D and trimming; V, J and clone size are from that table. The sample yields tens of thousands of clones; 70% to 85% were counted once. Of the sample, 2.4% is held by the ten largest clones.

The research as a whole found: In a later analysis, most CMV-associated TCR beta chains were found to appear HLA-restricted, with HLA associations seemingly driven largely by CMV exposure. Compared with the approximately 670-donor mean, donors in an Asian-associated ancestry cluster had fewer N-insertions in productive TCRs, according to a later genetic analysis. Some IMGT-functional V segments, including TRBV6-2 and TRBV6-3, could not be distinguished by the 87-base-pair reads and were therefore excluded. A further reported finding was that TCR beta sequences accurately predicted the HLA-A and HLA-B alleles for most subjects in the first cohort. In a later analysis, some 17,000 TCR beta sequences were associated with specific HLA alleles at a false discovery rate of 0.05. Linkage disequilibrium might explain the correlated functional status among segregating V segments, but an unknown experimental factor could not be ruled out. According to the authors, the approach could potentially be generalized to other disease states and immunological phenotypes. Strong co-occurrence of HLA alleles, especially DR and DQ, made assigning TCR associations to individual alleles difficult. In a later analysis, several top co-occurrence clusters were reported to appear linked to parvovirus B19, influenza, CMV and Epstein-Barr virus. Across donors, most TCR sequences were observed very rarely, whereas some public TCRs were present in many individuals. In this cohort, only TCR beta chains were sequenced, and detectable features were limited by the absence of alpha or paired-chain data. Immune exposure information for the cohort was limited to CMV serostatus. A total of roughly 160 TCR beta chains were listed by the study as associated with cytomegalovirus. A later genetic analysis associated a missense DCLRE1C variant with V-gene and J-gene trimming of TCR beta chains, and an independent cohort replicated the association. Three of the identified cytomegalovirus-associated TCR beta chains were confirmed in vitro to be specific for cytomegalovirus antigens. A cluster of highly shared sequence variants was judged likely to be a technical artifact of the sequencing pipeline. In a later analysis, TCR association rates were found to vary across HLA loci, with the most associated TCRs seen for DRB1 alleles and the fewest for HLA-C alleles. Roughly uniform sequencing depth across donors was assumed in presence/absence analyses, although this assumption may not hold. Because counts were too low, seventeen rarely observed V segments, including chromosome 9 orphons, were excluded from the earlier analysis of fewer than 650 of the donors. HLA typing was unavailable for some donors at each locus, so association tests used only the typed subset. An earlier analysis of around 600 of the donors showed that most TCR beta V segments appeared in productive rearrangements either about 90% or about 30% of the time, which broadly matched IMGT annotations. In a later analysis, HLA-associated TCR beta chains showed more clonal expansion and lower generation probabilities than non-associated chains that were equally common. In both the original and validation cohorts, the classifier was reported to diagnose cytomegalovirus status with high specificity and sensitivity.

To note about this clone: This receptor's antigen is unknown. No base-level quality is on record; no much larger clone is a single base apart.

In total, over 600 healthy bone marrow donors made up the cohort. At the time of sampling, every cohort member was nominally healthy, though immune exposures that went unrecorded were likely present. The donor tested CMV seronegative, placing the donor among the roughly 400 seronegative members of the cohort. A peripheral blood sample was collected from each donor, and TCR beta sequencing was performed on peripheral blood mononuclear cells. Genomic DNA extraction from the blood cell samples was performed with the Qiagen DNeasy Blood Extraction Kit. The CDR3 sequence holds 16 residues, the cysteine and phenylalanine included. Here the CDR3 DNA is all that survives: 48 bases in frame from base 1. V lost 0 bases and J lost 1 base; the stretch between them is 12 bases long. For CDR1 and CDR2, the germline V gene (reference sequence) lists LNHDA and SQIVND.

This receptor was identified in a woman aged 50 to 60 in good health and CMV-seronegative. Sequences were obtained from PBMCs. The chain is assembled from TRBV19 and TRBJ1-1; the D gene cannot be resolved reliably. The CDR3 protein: CASSIDGRTENTEAFF. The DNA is TGTGCCAGTAGTATAGATGGGCGCACTGAGAACACTGAAGCTTTCTTT.